This passage covers 15 T cell receptor beta chains from one sample sequenced in a study of T cells expressing NK-cell markers. TCRdb re-called the 5' RACE reads and gives one entry per CDR3 protein, without DNA. The listing records fewer than 400,000 distinct CDR3 sequences. The sequenced sample was blood T cells: a sorted CD56 or NKG2C T cell subset, CD4+ or CD8+ T cells, or bulk PBMC T cells (not recorded which). These receptors all stem from a man aged 18-70 years in good health.

J is TRBJ1-4 and V is TRBV2; TCRdb selects TRBD1, and the lack of DNA leaves this call unchecked. This CDR3 comprises 15 residues. Germline lookup yields CDR1 SNHLY and CDR2 FYNNEI. CDR3 residues: CASSEARGSNEKLFF.

The gene calls are TRBV29-1 and TRBJ2-3; the D gene TCRdb calls, TRBD2, cannot be checked with no DNA. This CDR3 comprises 14 residues. Germline V gives CDR1 SQVTM, CDR2 ANQGSEA. The CDR3 protein is CSVSRAGGTDTQYF.

The gene calls are TRBV5-1 and TRBJ2-3. The CDR3 is 17 residues long. Germline CDR1 is SGHRS and CDR2 is YFSETQ. The CDR3: CASSLALVTRGTDTQYF.

The rearrangement links TRBV6-1 to TRBJ1-2; the D call of TRBD1 rests on TCRdb alone, since no DNA is present to check it. CDR3 size: 14 residues. The V gene's germline CDR1 is MNHNS and CDR2 SASEGT. This chain's CDR3 is CASSTQGVQYGYTF.

This chain uses TRBV7-9 with TRBJ2-1; the D call of TRBD2 rests on TCRdb alone, since no DNA is present to check it. The CDR3 totals 15 residues. CDR1 SEHNR and CDR2 FQNEAQ come from the germline V gene (reference sequence). The CDR3 here is CASSHPSGGYNEQFF.

The chain couples TRBV14 to TRBJ1-2. This CDR3 has 14 amino acids. The germline V gene encodes CDR1 SGHDN and CDR2 FVKESK. Here the CDR3 reads CASSLRHKPYGYTF.

The chain links TRBV28 to TRBJ2-1; no DNA is available, so the TRBD2 call from TCRdb remains unchecked. Per the germline V gene, CDR1 is MDHEN and CDR2 is SYDVKM. This CDR3 is 12 amino acids long. CDR3 sequence: CASRGVAGEQFF.

J is TRBJ2-7 and V is TRBV3-1; the TCRdb D gene call, TRBD1, has no DNA to confirm it. CDR3 size: 15 residues. Looked up from germline, CDR1 is LGHDT and CDR2 is YNNKEL (reference sequence). The CDR3 protein is CASSQDTGPYYEQYF.

The chain is built from TRBV20-1 and TRBJ2-7; TCRdb picks TRBD1, but there is no DNA to check that call. The CDR3 runs 13 residues. Germline-derived CDR1 and CDR2 are DFQATT and SNEGSKA (reference sequence). The CDR3 region is CSARGVHLYEQYF.

The chain combines TRBV7-9 with TRBJ1-2; without DNA, the TCRdb call of TRBD1 cannot be checked. CDR1 is SEHNR and CDR2 is FQNEAQ in the germline V gene (reference sequence). This CDR3 contains 13 residues. The CDR3 reads CASISTGVGGYTF.

The chain links TRBV6-1 to TRBJ2-3; lacking DNA, the TRBD2 call made by TCRdb goes unchecked. This CDR3 has 13 residues. CDR1 is MNHNS, CDR2 SASEGT, per germline. CDR3 sequence: CASTPSGANTQYF.

CDR3 in amino acids: CASSSRRSFRTDTQYF. The chain uses TRBV7-2 and TRBJ2-3; the D gene TCRdb calls, TRBD2, cannot be checked with no DNA. The germline CDR1 and CDR2 sequences are SGHTA and FQGNSA. The CDR3 is made up of 16 amino acids.

The gene calls are TRBV14 and TRBJ1-1; lacking DNA, the TRBD1 call made by TCRdb goes unchecked. The CDR3 length is 13 residues. The V gene's germline CDR1 is SGHDN and CDR2 FVKESK. CDR3 loop: CASSDWGNTEAFF.

The rearrangement links TRBV20-1 to TRBJ2-7. Germline CDR1 and CDR2: DFQATT and SNEGSKA (reference sequence). CDR3 length: 13 amino acids. The CDR3 protein is CSAHHISSLEQYF.

The chain couples TRBV9 to TRBJ2-2; TCRdb gives TRBD1 as the D gene, but with no DNA this cannot be confirmed. Germline CDR1 is SGDLS and CDR2 is YYNGEE. This CDR3 has 15 amino acids. The chain's CDR3 is CASSSRRGNTGELFF.